This TCR beta chain is from a study of low-dose radiotherapy and immunotherapy resistance in tumors. On the study more broadly: Study patients were administered oral aspirin at 300 mg daily for four cycles from cycle 1 day 1.

Regarding time point: after trial treatment. Treatment denoted: LDRT plus nivolumab, ipilimumab, low-dose cyclophosphamide and aspirin (RACIN trial). Donors, who were enrolled in a single-arm phase I dose-escalation trial, received nivolumab, ipilimumab, aspirin, low-dose cyclophosphamide and low-dose radiotherapy. Patients deemed eligible presented with advanced solid tumors lacking tumor-infiltrating lymphocytes. First-strand cDNA relied on TRAV- and TRBV-specific primers spanning alpha and beta chains. TCRs were amplified for 20 to 25 PCR cycles with a constant-region primer and V-primer adapter. MiXCR, applied by TCRdb to the reads, yields one record per CDR3 protein. The sample shows 65,000 to 95,000 distinct CDR3 sequences, over 15% of them seen only once. The CDR3 sequence is 13 residues long. Germline CDR1 reads LNHDA; CDR2 reads SQIVND (reference sequence). V gave up 4 bases and J gave up 5 bases, with 11 bases separating them.

This clonotype was counted many times. This sequence was found in a male donor with prostate cancer. This sequence joins TRBV19 and TRBJ1-1; D possibly corresponds to TRBD1 (6 bases). The sequences come from PBMCs, collected after low-dose radiotherapy plus immunotherapy. The CDR3: CASSKGGMTEAFF. In nucleotides, the CDR3 is TGTGCCAGTAGTAAGGGGGGAATGACTGAAGCTTTCTTT.